This T cell receptor (beta chain) was captured in a study of a mutant IDH1 vaccine in newly diagnosed glioma (dated by TCRdb to the early 2020s). A note on the overall study: Vaccination was initiated 4-6 weeks after radiotherapy alone, or concurrently with temozolomide cycles in the chemotherapy-containing groups. Of the approximately 30 treated patients, around 62% were male and around 38% were female, and a mean age of approximately 40 years was recorded. The week-35 safety follow-up took place at visit V12, and the week-47 end of study took place at visit V13. Prior to enrollment, standard therapy consisting of radiotherapy alone, temozolomide alone, or radiochemotherapy with temozolomide had been administered to patients, with the combination being received by most patients. For exploratory analyses, longitudinal TCRB deep sequencing was carried out in more than 20 treated patients wherever samples were available. Six visits were used for peripheral blood collection: V03 (baseline), V05, V07, V10, V12 and V13.

Paper-wide results and their limitations: PBMC samples for TCRB deep sequencing were selected based on availability. Pseudoprogression seemed to be unrelated to changes in the top peripheral T cell clonotypes found by TCRB sequencing. According to the authors, sample limitations meant that analyses of patient blood samples could not be reproduced. Immune responses induced by the vaccine were seen in over 80% of patients across multiple MHC alleles.

Library generation was performed with the immunoSEQ multiplex PCR assay. Rearranged TCR beta chain sequences were amplified with the hsTCRB Kit following the manufacturer's protocol. TCRB libraries were sequenced on an Illumina MiSeq. The study's own analysis went as follows. The proprietary platform of the kit vendor was used for demultiplexing, trimming and gene mapping. Drawn from immuneACCESS, this table holds only the in-frame rearrangements with V and J called that TCRdb kept. Clones are partly lost; checked studies trace under half to an unresolved V gene and leave the rest unexplained. Clonal size and the V and J genes are those of that table, whereas D and trimming came from the DNA. Here the sample has approximately 50,000 clones; about nine tenths occur a single time. 1.5% to 2% of the sample belongs to the ten largest clones. The time point label corresponds to: week 35, safety follow-up. Each vaccine dose was 300 ug of a 20-mer mutant IDH1 peptide in Montanide, given subcutaneously with topical imiquimod. Patients received eight vaccinations in weeks 1, 3, 5, 7, 11, 15, 19 and 23, corresponding to visits V03 through V10. All donors had newly diagnosed IDH1-mutant astrocytomas of WHO grade 3 or 4 that showed loss of nuclear ATRX. The samples were drawn from NOA16, a multicentre, single-arm, open-label phase I trial in Germany that tested a mutant IDH1 peptide vaccine in humans for the first time. Genomic DNA for TCRB sequencing was extracted from EDTA blood using the DNeasy Blood and Tissue Kit.

With respect to this clone: Its antigen is currently not known. No base-level quality is on record; no much larger clone is a single base apart.

This TCR came from a middle-aged man with glioma. The sample was PBMCs, taken from a glioma patient whose treatment included an IDH1 peptide vaccine.

In nucleotide form, the sequence is TGCAGCGTTGAAATGGACAGGGGGCTATCAAGGCAAGAGACCCAGTACTTC. The resulting protein is CSVEMDRGLSRQETQYF. This chain joins TRBV29-1 to TRBJ2-5; a stretch of 11 junction bases matches TRBD1. After removal of 2 bases from V and 2 bases from J, the junction retains 10 bases not matched to a gene. The germline V gene gives CDR1 as SQVTM and CDR2 as ANQGSEA. Including the terminal cysteine and phenylalanine, the CDR3 comprises 17 residues. Solely the CDR3 DNA is kept, with 51 bases framed from the first base.